This T cell receptor beta chain emerged from a study of blood T cell repertoires in COVID-19. As for the study in general: Both acute and convalescent COVID-19 samples were obtained from the United States, Italy and Spain. PBMCs, B-cell-depleted T cells, or T cells provided the cDNA or gDNA that made up the material.

Germline CDR1 and CDR2: LGHDT and YNNKEL (reference sequence). Trimming cost V 3 bases and J 7 bases, with 9 bases left between them. The CDR3 has 12 amino acids. In the source study's methods: Amplification of reference gene primers provided the estimated nucleated cell counts. Clones were sequenced by immunoSEQ multiplex PCR, and TCRdb holds only the in-frame ones, with some missing. V, J and clone size reflect that table, while D and trimming were determined from the DNA. The profile shows 70,000 or so clones, around 86% of them singletons. The receptor was derived from a woman in her sixties or seventies with acute or convalescent COVID-19. Sequencing was done on a sample of peripheral blood. This chain uses TRBV3-1 (or the pseudogene TRBV3-2) with TRBJ2-5, with a possible D match to TRBD2 (5 bases). The CDR3 protein is CASSHTEGTQYF. The CDR3 DNA sequence: TGTGCCAGCAGCCATACAGAGGGGACCCAGTACTTC.